The clone carrying this T cell receptor beta chain was observed at least ten times. This entry comes from a study of Graves' ophthalmopathy and Graves' hyperthyroidism. The overall study: Ophthalmopathy absent within 18 months of follow-up marked hyperthyroidism as stable.

Germline V gives CDR1 DFQATT, CDR2 SNEGSKA (reference sequence). Trimming shortened V by 3 bases and J by 9 bases, and 15 bases separated the two germline ends. CDR3 size: 13 residues. RNA served as the template for amplifying TCR beta CDR3 regions. Scientists carried out first-round RT-PCR using HTBI primers and then a second-round multiplex PCR. TCRdb reanalysed the multiplex PCR reads using MiXCR and keeps one entry per CDR3 protein. The sample yields more than 1,000,000 distinct CDR3 sequences, 35% to 40% seen once. Among the hyperthyroidism patients, all were newly diagnosed, aged 18 to 65, with under 2 months' duration. Exclusion covered patients with other autoimmune diseases or uncontrolled infections (as well as pregnancy or lactation). Diagnoses were established from clinical symptoms, serum thyroxine, TRAb, thyroid ultrasound and orbital computed tomography.

The chain uses TRBV20-1 and TRBJ1-5; D unclear. Sequencing was carried out using peripheral blood or thyroid tissue (not recorded which). The clonotype comes from an adult man with Graves' hyperthyroidism. This CDR3 is CSASRPSRGPQHF. For the CDR3, the DNA is TGCAGTGCTAGTCGGCCAAGCAGAGGGCCCCAGCATTTT.